This TCR beta chain was found in a study of cytotoxic CD8 clonotypes in ibrutinib-treated CLL. There are 12 residues in the CDR3. Germline-derived CDR1 and CDR2 are SGHTA and FQGNSA. V was clipped by 2 bases and J by 2 bases, with 2 bases between them. Depths of 1 in 200,000 to 1 in 1 million T cells were the sequencing target. The assay was immunoSEQ multiplex PCR, and TCRdb's table has in-frame clones only and misses some. Among 100,000 to 150,000 clones, approximately 85% were seen once, and the ten largest hold roughly 2%. The receptor was isolated from a human donor with chronic lymphocytic leukemia. The sequences come from PBMCs, collected after 24 months of ibrutinib treatment. V is TRBV7-2 and J is TRBJ2-3; no definite D call. The CDR3, as DNA: TGTGCCAGCAGCTTACTCACAGATACGCAGTATTTT. This encodes CASSLLTDTQYF.